The sequence of this T cell receptor (beta chain) was determined in a study of response to subunit inactivated influenza vaccine. TCRdb re-called the RT-PCR reads with MiXCR, one entry per CDR3 protein. The data contain under 550,000 distinct CDR3 sequences, approximately 7.2% of them singletons. Study results and caveats: With each seasonal influenza vaccination, the authors suggested, few new T cells are recruited.

Germline CDR1 SQVTM, CDR2 ANQGSEA. The CDR3 has 14 residues. Trimming shortened V by 8 bases and J by 1 base, and 17 bases separated the two germline ends. In its sample, this clonotype was seen a few times. Its specificity is not known. Sample: PBMCs from blood, taken around 25 months after vaccination. The genes are TRBV29-1 and TRBJ1-1; possibly TRBD1 for D (5 bases). The TCR comes from a man between 45 and 75 years old who received an inactivated influenza vaccine. The CDR3 here is CSPTRGTQNTEAFF. CDR3 sequence (DNA): TGCAGCCCCACGCGTGGGACCCAGAACACTGAAGCTTTCTTT.